This entry lists 26 T cell receptor beta chains sequenced from one sample in a study of T-cell reconstitution after alpha-beta-depleted transplantation in children. Unique molecular identifiers were incorporated when the TCRbeta library was constructed. In TCRdb, the PCR reads were re-called with MiXCR into one record per CDR3 protein. The sample includes 200,000 to 250,000 distinct CDR3 sequences, 25% of them seen just once. This material consisted of PBMCs, taken before TCRalphabeta/CD19-depleted stem cell transplant. These receptors were collected from a girl between 2 and 10 years old with Fanconi anemia, due to receive a stem cell transplant.

Only a few counts were recorded for this clonotype. The chain joins TRBV3-1 to TRBJ2-5; possibly TRBD1 for D (5 bases). The CDR3 has 13 amino acids. The germline V gene encodes CDR1 LGHDT and CDR2 YNNKEL (reference sequence). V gave up 4 bases and J gave up 1 base, with 7 bases separating them. This chain's CDR3 is CASSPTVQETQYF. CDR3 nucleotides: TGTGCCAGCAGCCCGACAGTCCAAGAGACCCAGTACTTC.

This clonotype has ten or more counts. The rearrangement joins TRBV20-1 to TRBJ2-7; 10 bases fit TRBD2. The germline V gene has CDR1 DFQATT and CDR2 SNEGSKA (reference sequence). This CDR3 contains 15 residues. V gave up 5 bases and J gave up 5 bases; unmatched junction bases: 12. CDR3 coding DNA: TGCAGTGCTCTAGCCCCTAGCGGGAGAGTCGACGAGCAGTACTTC. Encoded protein: CSALAPSGRVDEQYF.

This clonotype was seen ten or more times. J is TRBJ1-3 and V is TRBV29-1, with D unclear. This CDR3 contains 12 residues. The V end lost 5 bases, the J end lost 4 bases, and 9 bases lay between the germline ends. The germline CDR1 and CDR2 sequences are SQVTM and ANQGSEA. CDR3 region: CSVLQRGNTIYF. Written as DNA, the CDR3 is TGCAGCGTTCTGCAGAGGGGAAACACCATATATTTT.

This clonotype was seen at least ten times. The chain couples TRBV29-1 to TRBJ2-3; possible D gene TRBD2, 7 bases. CDR1 and CDR2 (germline): SQVTM, ANQGSEA. The CDR3 spans 16 residues. V lost 4 bases and J lost 2, with 19 bases in between. The DNA of the CDR3 is TGCAGCGTTGCATCGGGGGCGGGAGACGTCACAGATACGCAGTATTTT. Protein sequence: CSVASGAGDVTDTQYF.

This clonotype showed up many times. J is TRBJ2-7 and V is TRBV27; 7 nucleotides align to TRBD1. Germline CDR1 is MNHEY and CDR2 is SMNVEV (reference sequence). With 2 bases clipped from V and 2 bases from J, the junction kept 6 bases outside the gene matches. This CDR3 contains 15 residues. CDR3 DNA sequence: TGTGCCAGCAGTTTAGTAAGGGGGCCAACCTACGAGCAGTACTTC. Protein sequence: CASSLVRGPTYEQYF.

This clonotype was picked up many times. At one boundary the junction diverges from the germline segment, which might be a read error. The chain uses TRBV5-1 and TRBJ2-1; D is uncertain. The CDR3 sequence is 12 residues long. Germline V CDR1 and CDR2: SGHRS, YFSETQ. The CDR3 DNA reads as TGTGCCAGCAGTTTCACGTACAATGAGCAGTTCTTC. It translates to CASSFTYNEQFF. Combining the CDR3 with reference TRBV5-1 and TRBJ2-1 gives the whole variable domain KAGVTQTPRYLIKTRGQQVTLSCSPISGHRSVSWYQQTPGQGLQFLFEYFSETQRNKGNFPGRFSGRQFSNSRSEMNVSTLELGDSALYLCASSFTYNEQFFGPGTRLTVL.

This chain joins TRBV28 and TRBJ2-3; TRBD1 matches at 9 bases. With V trimmed by 7 bases and J by 6 bases, 8 bases remained unmatched. CDR1 is MDHEN and CDR2 is SYDVKM in the germline V gene. This CDR3 spans 14 amino acids. CDR3 DNA sequence: TGTGCCAGCAAAACAGGGGGCGAGCGTGATACGCAGTATTTT. This translates into CASKTGGERDTQYF.

V usage is TRBV12-3 or TRBV12-4 and J usage is TRBJ2-1; no definite D call. V was cut by 8 bases and J by 9 bases, with 8 bases left in between. This CDR3 contains 10 residues. CDR3 loop: CASSVSEQFF. As DNA, the CDR3 is TGTGCCAGCTCCGTAAGTGAGCAGTTCTTC.

The sample holds a few counts of this clonotype. V gene TRBV10-3 combines with J gene TRBJ2-3; D is ambiguous. Germline V CDR1 and CDR2: ENHRY, SYGVKD. The CDR3 totals 17 residues. Trimming left V 4 bases short and J 1 base short, with 18 bases between. CDR3 in amino acids: CAISAPHMRTGTDTQYF. For the CDR3, the DNA is TGTGCCATCAGTGCGCCCCACATGCGGACGGGCACAGATACGCAGTATTTT.

This clonotype was observed a few times. The chain carries TRBV28 and TRBJ1-1; D gene uncertain. The germline V and J ends were trimmed by 2 bases and 7 bases, with 5 bases remaining between them. Per germline, CDR1 MDHEN and CDR2 SYDVKM. The CDR3 runs to 11 residues. The DNA of the CDR3 is TGTGCCAGCAGTTTAGGCAGTGAAGCTTTCTTT. Its translation: CASSLGSEAFF.

The CDR3: CSAKRDGNEQFF. CDR3 DNA sequence: TGCAGTGCCAAGCGGGACGGCAATGAGCAGTTCTTC. J is TRBJ2-1 and V is TRBV20-1; 7 nucleotides agree with TRBD2. Looked up from germline, CDR1 is DFQATT and CDR2 is SNEGSKA (reference sequence). The CDR3 has 12 residues. V trimming: 6 bases; J trimming: 6 bases; junction bases outside the gene matches: 5.

The CDR3 loop reads CSARDLPTGTRETQYF. CDR3 coding DNA: TGCAGTGCTAGAGATTTACCGACAGGGACTAGGGAGACCCAGTACTTC. The V and J genes are TRBV20-1 and TRBJ2-5; weak D call: TRBD2 (8 bases). The CDR3 length is 16 residues. Between the trimmed V and J ends, which lost 0 bases and 5 bases, there was a span of 19 bases. Looked up from germline, CDR1 is DFQATT and CDR2 is SNEGSKA (reference sequence).

This clonotype was recorded many times. This rearrangement joins TRBV29-1 to TRBJ2-7; 10 nucleotides line up with TRBD1. The CDR3 is 13 amino acids. V shed 6 bases and J 5 bases; nucleotides not matched to a gene: 7. CDR1 and CDR2 from the germline V gene are SQVTM and ANQGSEA. The CDR3, as DNA: TGCAGCGTCGAGGGACAGGGGTTTGACGAGCAGTACTTC. Protein sequence: CSVEGQGFDEQYF.

The chain uses TRBV29-1 and TRBJ2-3; D might be TRBD1 (5 bases). Germline CDR1 reads SQVTM; CDR2 reads ANQGSEA. Trimming removed 7 bases at V and 6 bases at J, with 14 bases between. CDR3 size: 12 residues. For the CDR3, the DNA is TGCAGCGAGAGCAGGGATTCCGATACGCAGTATTTT. It translates to CSESRDSDTQYF.

This clonotype was seen a handful of times. This chain uses TRBV29-1 with TRBJ2-7; D unresolved. In germline, CDR1 is SQVTM, CDR2 ANQGSEA. V was pared by 4 bases and J by 3 bases, with 7 bases between. This CDR3 has 11 amino acids. CDR3 residues: CSVGGYYEQYF. The CDR3 DNA reads TGCAGCGTTGGGGGTTACTACGAGCAGTACTTC.

The V and J genes are TRBV25-1 and TRBJ2-3; D unresolved. V shed 4 bases and J shed 0 bases, with 8 bases lying between them. The CDR3 sequence is 14 residues long. In germline, CDR1 is MGHDK, CDR2 SYGVNS. Here the CDR3 DNA reads TGTGCCAGCAGTGGCAGGTTCAGCACAGATACGCAGTATTTT. Translating it yields CASSGRFSTDTQYF.

This clonotype turned up a few times. The chain couples TRBV29-1 to TRBJ1-1; tentatively, D is TRBD1 (5 bases). V lost 6 bases, J lost 2 bases, and 10 bases lay in between. The V gene's germline CDR1 is SQVTM and CDR2 ANQGSEA. This CDR3 is 12 amino acids long. This chain's CDR3 is CSVTRGNTEAFF. The DNA of the CDR3 is TGCAGCGTCACAAGGGGAAACACTGAAGCTTTCTTT.

The chain combines TRBV29-1 with TRBJ1-1, with TRBD1 matching 7 bases. Germline-derived CDR1 and CDR2 are SQVTM and ANQGSEA. The CDR3 covers 11 residues. V shed 5 bases and J 9 bases; nucleotides not matched to a gene: 6. The CDR3 sequence is CSVLRGRKAFF. CDR3 DNA sequence: TGCAGCGTTCTAAGGGGGCGGAAAGCTTTCTTT.

The chain uses TRBV20-1 and TRBJ2-1; no definite D call. The CDR3 sequence is 11 residues long. The V end lost 1 base, the J end lost 8 bases, and 6 bases lay between the germline ends. Germline V lookup: CDR1 DFQATT, CDR2 SNEGSKA (reference sequence). The CDR3 reads CSARATHEQFF. Written as DNA, the CDR3 is TGCAGTGCTAGAGCCACCCATGAGCAGTTCTTC.

This clonotype was counted ten times or more. The J gene is TRBJ1-2, the V gene TRBV29-1; 10 bases align to TRBD1. With 6 bases clipped from V and 4 bases from J, the junction kept 5 bases outside the gene matches. Germline V lookup: CDR1 SQVTM, CDR2 ANQGSEA. The CDR3 covers 13 residues. CDR3 DNA: TGCAGCGTAGGGACAGGGGTAGGCTATGGCTACACCTTC. Encoded protein: CSVGTGVGYGYTF.

This clonotype was observed at least ten times. This chain joins TRBV20-1 and TRBJ2-3; 15 bases align to TRBD2. The germline V gene has CDR1 DFQATT and CDR2 SNEGSKA (reference sequence). The CDR3 has 17 residues. J gave up 3 bases and V 6 bases, and 10 bases lay outside the gene matches. As DNA, the CDR3 is TGCAGTGCGACCGGGACTAGCGGGGGGAAGTGGACAGATACGCAGTATTTT. Translating gives CSATGTSGGKWTDTQYF.

This clonotype was seen at least ten times. The CDR3 bases are TGCGCCAGCAGAGAGGTCAATGAGCAGTTCTTC. This translates into CASREVNEQFF. The V and J genes are TRBV5-1 and TRBJ2-1, with D unresolved. The CDR3 contains 11 residues. The ends were cut back, 5 bases at V and 6 bases at J, with 6 bases in the middle. In germline, CDR1 is SGHRS, CDR2 YFSETQ.

The chain recombines TRBV6-5 with TRBJ2-3, with 11 bases that match TRBD2. Trimming took 4 bases from V and 1 from J; bases not matched to a gene: 13. This CDR3 spans 19 amino acids. The germline gives CDR1 MNHEY, CDR2 SVGAGI. Here the CDR3 reads CASSFSSGLAAAGTDTQYF. The DNA for the CDR3 is TGTGCCAGCAGTTTCTCGTCGGGACTAGCGGCGGCCGGCACAGATACGCAGTATTTT.

This clonotype was counted at least ten times. The chain has TRBV18 and TRBJ1-2; D may be TRBD1 (5 bases). CDR3 length equals 16 residues. Germline V lookup: CDR1 KGHSH, CDR2 LQKENI. V lost 3 bases and J lost 4, with 18 bases in between. CDR3 protein: CASSPLSGGPSYGYTF. The CDR3 DNA sequence: TGTGCCAGCTCACCTCTATCTGGGGGACCGAGCTATGGCTACACCTTC.

V usage is TRBV29-1 and J usage is TRBJ2-7, with 10 bases matching TRBD2. J gave up 3 bases and V 4 bases, and 6 bases lay outside the gene matches. Germline V CDR1 and CDR2: SQVTM, ANQGSEA. CDR3 length equals 14 residues. The CDR3 DNA sequence: TGCAGCGTTGTAGTACTAGCGGGGCGCTACGAGCAGTACTTC. It specifies CSVVVLAGRYEQYF.

This clonotype has more than one count but fewer than ten. The V call is TRBV20-1, the J call TRBJ2-7; 7 bases map to TRBD1. After removal of 5 bases from V and 6 bases from J, the junction contained 13 bases not matched to a gene. CDR3 length: 14 amino acids. CDR1 and CDR2 from the germline V gene are DFQATT and SNEGSKA (reference sequence). Here the CDR3 reads CSALPRDSLTEQYF. The CDR3 DNA reads TGCAGTGCTCTACCCCGGGACAGTCTAACCGAGCAGTACTTC.